This T cell receptor (beta chain) was captured by sequencing in a study of OX40 agonist ivuxolimab in advanced cancers. Systemic immunosuppression or a history of autoimmune disease excluded patients. The repertoire was sequenced with immunoSEQ multiplex PCR; TCRdb's copy has only in-frame clones and lacks some. Here the sample spans around 66,000 clones, approximately 92% being singletons. General study points: The average count of expanded clones was higher among CD8+ T cells than among CD4+. Dosing at 0.1 to 3.0 mg/kg was accompanied by clonal expansion of CD4+ and CD8+ blood T cells by week 6. Among the lowest peripheral clonal expansion occurred in 0.1-3.0 mg/kg partial responders.

Concerning this clone itself: The antigen remains unidentified.

The CDR3 extends over 14 amino acids. Per the germline V gene, CDR1 is SGHRS and CDR2 is YFSETQ. Trimming removed 3 bases at V and 7 bases at J, with 13 bases between. The TCR comes from an adult with an advanced solid tumor such as melanoma, head and neck, liver or kidney cancer. The source was CD4+ or CD8+ T cells sorted from blood, collected in a trial of the OX40 agonist ivuxolimab. This chain joins TRBV5-1 and TRBJ1-4, with no clear D. The CDR3 nucleotides read TGCGCCAGCAGCTCGGACCCATCGGGTGAAAAACTGTTTTTT. Its protein product is CASSSDPSGEKLFF.